A single sample gave rise to the 19 T cell receptor beta chains below, sequenced in a study of blood T cell repertoires in COVID-19. The data were produced by immunoSEQ multiplex PCR, yet TCRdb's version contains in-frame clones alone and is incomplete. Among some 290,000 clones listed, approximately 90% were seen once. Sequencing was performed on PBMCs or T cells enriched from blood (not recorded which). Receptor source: a woman in her thirties or forties with acute COVID-19.

This chain connects TRBV19 to TRBJ2-5; 11 bases match TRBD2. Germline V gene data show CDR1 as LNHDA and CDR2 as SQIVND (reference sequence). The CDR3 loop spans 21 amino acids. The trim removed 4 bases at V and 5 bases at J, leaving 24 bases unmatched. The DNA of the CDR3 is TGTGCCAGTAGTAATGGTACTGGAGCCCTGCAGCGACTAGCGGGGTTGGAGACCCAGTACTTC. Amino acid sequence: CASSNGTGALQRLAGLETQYF.

This chain uses TRBV10-1 with TRBJ1-1; tentative D call: TRBD1 (6 bases). Germline V gene sequence: CDR1 WNHNN, CDR2 SYGVQD (reference sequence). This CDR3 is 14 amino acids long. V was cut by 2 bases and J by 10 bases, with 17 bases left in between. CDR3 loop: CASSENTGTPRAFF. DNA of the CDR3: TGCGCCAGCAGTGAGAATACCGGGACACCGAGAGCTTTCTTT.

This clone was detected only once. The chain combines TRBV3-1 (or the pseudogene TRBV3-2) with TRBJ2-3, with 11 bases identical to TRBD1. The CDR3 contains 18 residues. V lost 2 bases, J lost 6 bases, and 13 bases stayed unmatched. Germline CDR1 and CDR2: LGHDT and YNNKEL (reference sequence). This CDR3 reads CASSQREGDRGFWDTQYF. The DNA of the CDR3 is TGTGCCAGCAGCCAAAGGGAAGGGGACAGGGGGTTTTGGGATACGCAGTATTTT.

Written as DNA, the CDR3 is TGTGCCAGCAGCCCGAGCAGGGGTCCGCGTTCACCCCTCCACTTT. It is translated as CASSPSRGPRSPLHF. The chain has TRBV7-2 and TRBJ1-6, with D tentatively TRBD1 (6 bases). In germline, CDR1 is SGHTA, CDR2 FQGNSA. Trimming took off 5 bases at V and 9 bases at J, with 17 bases between the two ends. The CDR3 extends over 15 amino acids.

This sequence joins TRBV2 and TRBJ2-5; D remains unclear. There are 13 residues in the CDR3. Per the germline V gene, CDR1 is SNHLY and CDR2 is FYNNEI. Trimming removed 4 bases from V and 4 bases from J, with 10 bases in between. The CDR3 spells CASSGAWRETQYF. CDR3 in DNA: TGTGCCAGCAGTGGGGCATGGCGAGAGACCCAGTACTTC.

The genes are TRBV12-5 and TRBJ1-1, with 11 bases identical to TRBD1. The CDR3 is 12 amino acids. CDR1 is LGHNT, CDR2 FRNRAP, per germline. V lost 5 bases to trimming and J lost 11 bases; unmatched junction nucleotides: 4. The CDR3 DNA reads as TGTGCTAGTGGTCTGGACAGGGGGCAGGCTTTCTTT. Translating it yields CASGLDRGQAFF.

The chain recombines TRBV11-2 with TRBJ1-4; D may be TRBD1 (5 bases). V lost 5 bases to trimming and J lost 1 base, with 14 bases between them. The germline V gene has CDR1 SGHAT and CDR2 FQNNGV. CDR3 size: 16 residues. This CDR3 is CASSIPQGLTNEKLFF. The CDR3 region has the DNA TGTGCCAGCAGCATCCCCCAGGGCCTAACTAATGAAAAACTGTTTTTT.

This rearrangement joins TRBV2 to TRBJ1-6, with D maybe TRBD1 (5 bases). V was trimmed by 0 bases and J by 11 bases, leaving 8 bases between them. The CDR3 is made up of 13 amino acids. Germline V CDR1 and CDR2: SNHLY, FYNNEI. CDR3 sequence (DNA): TGTGCCAGCAGTGAAGCAAGGGGCGCACCCCTCCACTTT. Protein: CASSEARGAPLHF.

The chain employs TRBV10-1 and TRBJ1-5, with TRBD1 matching 12 bases. Germline values: CDR1 WNHNN, CDR2 SYGVQD (reference sequence). This CDR3 comprises 17 residues. Trimming cost V 8 bases and J 1 base; bases outside gene matches: 9. CDR3: CASGGTGGCGSNQPQHF. In DNA form, the CDR3 reads TGCGCCAGCGGTGGGACAGGGGGCTGTGGGAGCAATCAGCCCCAGCATTTT.

Notes on this clone: Other DNA sequences in this specimen translate into the identical CDR3. The chain is built from TRBV18 and TRBJ2-7; D is possibly TRBD2 (6 bases). This CDR3 comprises 13 residues. Trimming left V 6 bases short and J 0 bases short, with 9 bases between. Germline CDR1 is KGHSH and CDR2 is LQKENI. The CDR3 sequence: CASSPGSSYEQYF. The CDR3 bases are TGTGCCAGCTCGCCCGGGAGCTCCTACGAGCAGTACTTC.

The chain recombines TRBV9 with TRBJ2-5, with a possible D match to TRBD2 (5 bases). Trimming pared 3 bases from V and 5 bases from J, leaving 14 bases between. Looked up from germline, CDR1 is SGDLS and CDR2 is YYNGEE. The CDR3 extends over 14 amino acids. The CDR3 nucleotides read TGTGCCAGCAGCGCGGGATGGGGATCGGAGACCCAGTACTTC. It specifies CASSAGWGSETQYF.

The rearrangement joins TRBV12-5 to TRBJ1-5; 7 bases are a match to TRBD1. CDR1 is LGHNT, CDR2 FRNRAP, per germline. CDR3 length: 15 residues. V was clipped by 7 bases and J by 6 bases; unmatched bases: 12. CDR3 sequence reads: CASATEGAVSQPQHF. CDR3 sequence (DNA): TGTGCTAGTGCCACCGAGGGGGCAGTAAGTCAGCCCCAGCATTTT.

CDR3 residues: CASSPGSGRTETQYF. Written as DNA, the CDR3 is TGTGCCAGTAGCCCCGGTAGCGGGAGGACGGAGACCCAGTACTTC. The chain uses TRBV19 and TRBJ2-5; TRBD2 matches at 10 bases. After removal of 6 bases from V and 5 bases from J, the junction contained 9 bases not matched to a gene. The CDR3 sequence is 15 residues long. Germline values: CDR1 LNHDA, CDR2 SQIVND (reference sequence).

V gene TRBV5-1 combines with J gene TRBJ2-3; TRBD1 matches at 8 bases. The ends lost 4 bases at V and 6 bases at J; junction bases unmatched: 7. The germline V gene has CDR1 SGHRS and CDR2 YFSETQ. This CDR3 has 14 residues. In nucleotides, the CDR3 is TGCGCCAGCAGCCCGGACAGGGCGGGGGATACGCAGTATTTT. This gives the protein CASSPDRAGDTQYF. The entire variable domain, with the rest obtained from reference TRBV5-1 and TRBJ2-3, is as follows: KAGVTQTPRYLIKTRGQQVTLSCSPISGHRSVSWYQQTPGQGLQFLFEYFSETQRNKGNFPGRFSGRQFSNSRSEMNVSTLELGDSALYLCASSPDRAGDTQYFGPGTRLTVL.

V usage is TRBV19 and J usage is TRBJ1-2, with D unresolved. This CDR3 is 11 amino acids long. V gave up 10 bases and J gave up 7 bases, with 13 bases separating them. The germline V gene has CDR1 LNHDA and CDR2 SQIVND (reference sequence). The CDR3 DNA is TGTGCCACCAACCACTGGAGTGGCTACACCTTC. As protein: CATNHWSGYTF.

The V and J genes are TRBV7-9 and TRBJ2-2, with D tentatively TRBD2 (5 bases). Germline V lookup: CDR1 SEHNR, CDR2 FQNEAQ (reference sequence). The V end was cut by 1 base, the J end by 6 bases, with 6 bases between. This CDR3 region has 13 residues. DNA of the CDR3: TGTGCCAGCAGCTTAGGAGGGTCCGGGGAGCTGTTTTTT. It yields the protein CASSLGGSGELFF.

This chain connects TRBV19 to TRBJ2-1; possibly TRBD2 for D (6 bases). The ends were cut back, 3 bases at V and 6 bases at J, with 15 bases in the middle. The CDR3 extends over 15 amino acids. From germline, CDR1 is LNHDA and CDR2 SQIVND (reference sequence). This CDR3 is CASSMGGLLGNEQFF. As DNA, the CDR3 is TGTGCCAGTAGTATGGGGGGATTGTTGGGCAATGAGCAGTTCTTC.

The J gene is TRBJ2-5, the V gene TRBV9; 9 bases line up with TRBD2. CDR1 is SGDLS, CDR2 YYNGEE, per germline. The V gene end was trimmed by 0 bases and the J gene end by 0 bases; junction bases not matched to a gene: 6. The CDR3 totals 17 residues. The CDR3 nucleotides read TGTGCCAGCAGCGTAGGCGGAGCGGGGGGACACCAAGAGACCCAGTACTTC. Translated: CASSVGGAGGHQETQYF.

This sequence joins TRBV28 and TRBJ2-7, with 7 bases aligning to TRBD1. The trim removed 4 bases at V and 5 bases at J, leaving 11 bases unmatched. The germline V gene has CDR1 MDHEN and CDR2 SYDVKM. This CDR3 is 15 amino acids long. CDR3 DNA: TGTGCCAGCAGTTACCCCGGGACAGTTGGAGACGAGCAGTACTTC. It is translated as CASSYPGTVGDEQYF.